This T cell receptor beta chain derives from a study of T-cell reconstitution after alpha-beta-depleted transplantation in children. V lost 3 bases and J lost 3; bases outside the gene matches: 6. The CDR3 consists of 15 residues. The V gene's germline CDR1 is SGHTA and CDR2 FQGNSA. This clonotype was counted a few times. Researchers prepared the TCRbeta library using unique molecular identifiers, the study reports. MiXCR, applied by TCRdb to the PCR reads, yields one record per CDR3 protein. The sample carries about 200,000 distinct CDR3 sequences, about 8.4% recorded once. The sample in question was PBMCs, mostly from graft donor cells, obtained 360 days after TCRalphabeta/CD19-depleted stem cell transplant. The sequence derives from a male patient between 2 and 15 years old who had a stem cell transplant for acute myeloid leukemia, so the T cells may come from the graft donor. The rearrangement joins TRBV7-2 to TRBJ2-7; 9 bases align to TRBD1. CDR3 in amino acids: CASSFVGTGIYEQYF. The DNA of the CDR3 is TGTGCCAGCAGCTTCGTCGGGACAGGGATCTACGAGCAGTACTTC.